This T cell receptor (beta chain) was sequenced for a study of T-cell reconstitution after alpha-beta-depleted transplantation in children. This clonotype has just a few counts. The CDR3 covers 14 residues. Per the germline V gene, CDR1 is SGHKS and CDR2 is YYEKEE (reference sequence). The V end was cut by 2 bases, the J end by 2 bases, with 8 bases between. A TCRbeta library incorporating unique molecular identifiers was prepared. TCRdb processed the PCR reads anew with MiXCR; each CDR3 protein has one entry. Here the sample spans 600,000 to 700,000 distinct CDR3 sequences, roughly 17% being singletons.

This sequence originates from a human donor who donated a stem cell graft to a child with acute myeloid leukemia. This rearrangement joins TRBV5-5 to TRBJ2-1; D perhaps matches TRBD2 (5 bases). Source: PBMCs from the stem cell graft donor, taken from the stem cell graft. The CDR3 DNA sequence: TGTGCCAGCAGCTTTCAGCGGACCTACAATGAGCAGTTCTTC. Protein sequence: CASSFQRTYNEQFF.